The present entry profiles one TCR beta chain with its context. Its antigen is as yet unknown. This entry belongs to a study of vaccination and CD4 T cells after COVID-19. On the study more broadly: The BNT162b2 or mRNA-1273 vaccine was given to participants in two doses.

Time point described: late sampling 161 to 241 days after vaccination in a few convalescent patients. The treatment denotes: roughly ten-day PBMC culture with coronavirus spike peptide pools or control peptides (ViraFEST assay). Findings of the study overall: Convalescent patients displayed a median 86.3% of reactive clones emerging only post-vaccination. For convalescent patients, 304 of the 307 vaccine-specific clones analyzed were classified as spike mono-reactive.

Sequencing of DNA taken from cultured CD4+ T cells relied on the Oncomine TCR Beta short-read assay. Via MiXCR, TCRdb re-called the PCR reads, giving one row per CDR3 protein. The sample lists roughly 25,000 distinct CDR3 sequences, about 29% occurring once. The sequence was obtained from a human donor who had recovered from COVID-19. Sequenced here: CD4+ T cells from blood, cultured in vitro, sampled about 7 months after SARS-CoV-2 vaccination.

The CDR3 spells CASSPNRTPNYGYTF. The CDR3 bases are TGTGCCAGCTCACCCAACAGGACTCCTAACTATGGCTACACCTTC. The chain uses TRBV18 and TRBJ1-2; perhaps TRBD1 as D (5 bases). Trimming took 3 bases from V and 0 from J, leaving 11 bases between them. This CDR3 spans 15 amino acids. The V gene's germline CDR1 is KGHSH and CDR2 LQKENI.